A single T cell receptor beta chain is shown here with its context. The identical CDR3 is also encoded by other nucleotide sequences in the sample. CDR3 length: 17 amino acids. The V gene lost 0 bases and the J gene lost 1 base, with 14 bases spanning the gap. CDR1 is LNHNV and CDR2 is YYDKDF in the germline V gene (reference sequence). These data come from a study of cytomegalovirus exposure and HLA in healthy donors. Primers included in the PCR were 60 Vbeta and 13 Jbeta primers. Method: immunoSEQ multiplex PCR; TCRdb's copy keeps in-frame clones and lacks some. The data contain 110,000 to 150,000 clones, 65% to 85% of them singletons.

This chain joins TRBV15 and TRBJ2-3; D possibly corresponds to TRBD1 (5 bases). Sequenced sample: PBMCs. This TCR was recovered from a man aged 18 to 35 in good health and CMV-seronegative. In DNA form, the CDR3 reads TGTGCCACCAGCAGAGACCTGGGGCTAAGTGGCACAGATACGCAGTATTTT. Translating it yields CATSRDLGLSGTDTQYF.